The rows below give T cell receptor beta chains drawn from one sample of a study of T-cell memory formation after mild COVID-19. TCRdb recomputed calls from the 5' RACE reads with MiXCR, one row per CDR3 protein. The table has about 180,000 distinct CDR3 sequences, roughly 17% seen once. Sequences were obtained from PBMCs or a T cell subset sorted from them (not recorded which). The receptors stem from an adult woman who had mild COVID-19 (a few samples of this study predate the infection). Cell type and time point are not known. CDR3s include the opening cysteine and the closing phenylalanine or tryptophan. The D gene is left open where the match is weak. Expanded clones get a size class; other rows say once, few or many, or leave the size out.

J | V | size | D | DNA | CDR3
TRBJ2-1 | TRBV4-1 | few | TRBD1 | TGCGCCAGCAGCCATACACAGGGGCCCTACAATGAGCAGTTCTTC | CASSHTQGPYNEQFF
TRBJ2-7 | TRBV5-1 | NA | NA | TGCGCCAGCAGCGATGTTACTCCCCCCTACGAGCAGTACTTC | CASSDVTPPYEQYF
TRBJ2-3 | TRBV9 | few | TRBD1 | TGTGCCAGCAGCACCCGGGACAGCCCTTGGGATACGCAGTATTTT | CASSTRDSPWDTQYF
TRBJ1-5 | TRBV3-1 | NA | TRBD1 | TGTGCCAGCAGCCAAGAGGCGCCCGGGACAGGGGTTAGGCAGCCCCAGCATTTT | CASSQEAPGTGVRQPQHF
TRBJ2-5 | TRBV6-2/TRBV6-3 | NA | TRBD2 | TGTGCCAGCAGCGGACTAGCGGGAGGGCAAGAGACCCAGTACTTC | CASSGLAGGQETQYF
TRBJ2-6 | TRBV28 | few | TRBD1 | TGTGCCAGCAGCGAAACCGGGACAGTGCCCTCTGGGGCCAACGTCCTGACTTTC | CASSETGTVPSGANVLTF
TRBJ2-1 | TRBV20-1 | few | TRBD2 | TGCAGTGCCACCGGGACTACCAGCTCCTACAATGAGCAGTTCTTC | CSATGTTSSYNEQFF
TRBJ1-1 | TRBV3-1 | NA | NA | TGTGCCAGCAGCCATGGGGGCCGCGACACTGAAGCTTTCTTT | CASSHGGRDTEAFF
TRBJ1-5 | TRBV23-1 | NA | NA | TGCGCCAGCAGTGAACAGGGCGTCCAGCCCCAGCATTTT | CASSEQGVQPQHF
TRBJ2-7 | TRBV20-1 | few | NA | TGCAGTGCTACCCCCCCGGGACTTAAGGGATCCTATGAGCAGTACTTC | CSATPPGLKGSYEQYF
TRBJ2-6 | TRBV7-3 | few | TRBD1 | TGTGCCAGCAGCTTAATAGGTCAGGGGGCTACTGGGGCCAACGTCCTGACTTTC | CASSLIGQGATGANVLTF
TRBJ2-1 | TRBV27 | few | TRBD1 | TGTGCCAGCGGCCGGACAGGAGCCTACAATGAGCAGTTCTTC | CASGRTGAYNEQFF
TRBJ2-1 | TRBV27 | few | TRBD2 | TGTGCCAGCAACTCGGGAGGGACTAGCGGGCCTTCCTACAATGAGCAGTTCTTC | CASNSGGTSGPSYNEQFF
TRBJ2-3 | TRBV10-3 | few | TRBD2 | TGTGCCACGGCTGCGGGGGGGGATACAGATACGCAGTATTTT | CATAAGGDTDTQYF
TRBJ2-7 | TRBV2 | NA | NA | TGTGCCAGCAGTGATTCGCCAGATGACTACGAGCAGTACTTC | CASSDSPDDYEQYF
TRBJ2-1 | TRBV7-6 | NA | TRBD1 | TGTGCCAGCGAACTACCCGGGCGACAGGGATTATGGAACAATGAGCAGTTCTTC | CASELPGRQGLWNNEQFF
TRBJ1-5 | TRBV19 | NA | NA | TGTGCCAGTAGTATAGGGTCCTGGGGAAGCAATCAGCCCCAGCATTTT | CASSIGSWGSNQPQHF
TRBJ2-2 | TRBV15 | few | TRBD1 | TGTGCCACCAGTCCCGGACAGGGAGGCACCGGGGAGCTGTTTTTT | CATSPGQGGTGELFF
TRBJ2-1 | TRBV5-1 | NA | TRBD2 | TGCGCCAGCAGCTTGGCCGGCGAAAGCGGGGGTCTCAATGAGCAGTTCTTC | CASSLAGESGGLNEQFF
TRBJ1-1 | TRBV20-1 | many | NA | TGCAGTGCTAGAGATCTGGTTAACACTGAAGCTTTCTTT | CSARDLVNTEAFF
TRBJ2-1 | TRBV11-2 | NA | TRBD2 | TGTGCCAGCAGCTTAGGGGGACTAGCGGGATCGAGGGTCTACAATGAGCAGTTCTTC | CASSLGGLAGSRVYNEQFF
TRBJ1-2 | TRBV14 | NA | TRBD1 | TGTGCCAGCAGCCAAGCCCACTGGACAGGTGTATATGGCTACACCTTC | CASSQAHWTGVYGYTF
TRBJ1-1 | TRBV24-1 | few | TRBD1 | TGTGCCACCAGGATGACAGGGAAGGACACTGAAGCTTTCTTT | CATRMTGKDTEAFF
TRBJ2-3 | TRBV20-1 | few | NA | TGCAGTGCTAGTCGGGGGCCCAGCACAGATACGCAGTATTTT | CSASRGPSTDTQYF
TRBJ2-3 | TRBV4-1 | NA | NA | TGCGCCAGCAGCCAAGATAAGGGGGGACCCGGCACAGATACGCAGTATTTT | CASSQDKGGPGTDTQYF
TRBJ2-7 | TRBV12-3/TRBV12-4 | few | TRBD2 | TGTGCCAGCAGCTTAAAAGCGGGAGGGCGTCACGAGCAGTACTTC | CASSLKAGGRHEQYF
TRBJ1-4 | TRBV12-3/TRBV12-4 | NA | TRBD1 | TGTGCCAGCAGCCTCGGACAGGGGGCGCTCACTAATGAAAAACTGTTTTTT | CASSLGQGALTNEKLFF
TRBJ2-2 | TRBV12-3/TRBV12-4 | few | NA | TGTGCCAGCAGTTTCCAGGGTTCCACCGGGGAGCTGTTTTTT | CASSFQGSTGELFF
TRBJ2-3 | TRBV11-2 | NA | TRBD2 | TGTGCCAGCAGCCTCTATGCTCGGGGGGGGCGAGGAACAGATACGCAGTATTTT | CASSLYARGGRGTDTQYF
TRBJ2-1 | TRBV4-2 | NA | TRBD1 | TGTGCCAGCAGCCAAGTTTTCCGGGACAGGGGTTACAATGAGCAGTTCTTC | CASSQVFRDRGYNEQFF
TRBJ2-1 | TRBV5-1 | NA | NA | TGCGCCAGCAGCTTCTCGGGTTCGGGGTCCTACAATGAGCAGTTCTTC | CASSFSGSGSYNEQFF
TRBJ1-2 | TRBV6-2/TRBV6-3 | NA | NA | TGTGCCAGCAGTTACCTCCCGAGATACTATGGCTACACCTTC | CASSYLPRYYGYTF
TRBJ2-1 | TRBV30 | few | NA | TGTGCCTGGAGTGAGGAACGGTCTGAGCAGTTCTTC | CAWSEERSEQFF
TRBJ2-5 | TRBV3-1 | NA | NA | TGTGCCAGCAAACAGGGGCCCGCGGGGATGGAGACCCAGTACTTC | CASKQGPAGMETQYF
TRBJ2-5 | TRBV20-1 | many | NA | TGCAGTGCTATCCCAGCGGGTAAAGAGACCCAGTACTTC | CSAIPAGKETQYF
TRBJ2-7 | TRBV5-1 | NA | TRBD1 | TGCGCCAGCAGTAAGCAGGACAGGCTTTACGAGCAGTACTTC | CASSKQDRLYEQYF
TRBJ1-5 | TRBV24-1 | few | NA | TGTGCCACCAGTGATAGTGGCAGGGGTATAGGCAATCAGCCCCAGCATTTT | CATSDSGRGIGNQPQHF
TRBJ2-3 | TRBV18 | few | NA | TGTGCCAGCTCACCACCGACTGTACGGGATACGCAGTATTTT | CASSPPTVRDTQYF
TRBJ2-1 | TRBV2 | many | NA | TGTGCCAGCCAATCGGGTAACCCCTACAATGAGCAGTTCTTC | CASQSGNPYNEQFF
TRBJ2-4 | TRBV6-2/TRBV6-3 | NA | NA | TGTGCCAGCAGTTACCGGCAATCTCCAGCCAAAAACATTCAGTACTTC | CASSYRQSPAKNIQYF
TRBJ2-2 | TRBV7-7 | few | NA | TGTGCTAGCAGCCCCCGGCAGGGCGGGGAGCTGTTTTTT | CASSPRQGGELFF
TRBJ1-2 | TRBV2 | NA | TRBD1 | TGTGCCAGCAATGCTCCGGGACAGGGGGCCTATGGCTACACCTTC | CASNAPGQGAYGYTF
TRBJ1-3 | TRBV20-1 | few | NA | TGCAGTGCTATCTGGAATCCTGGAAACACCATATATTTT | CSAIWNPGNTIYF
TRBJ1-1 | TRBV12-3/TRBV12-4 | NA | TRBD1 | TGTGCCAGCAGGAGGGGGGGTACAGGGGGCAGTACTGAAGCTTTCTTT | CASRRGGTGGSTEAFF
TRBJ2-7 | TRBV6-5 | few | TRBD2 | TGTGCCAGCAGTCAGGAGGGCGGGAGCTACGAGCAGTACTTC | CASSQEGGSYEQYF
TRBJ2-5 | TRBV2 | few | TRBD1 | TGTGCCAGCAGTGGGACAGGGCAGGAGACCCAGTACTTC | CASSGTGQETQYF
TRBJ1-1 | TRBV10-3 | NA | TRBD1 | TGTGCCATCAGTGGGAAGGGGGCCGACACTGAAGCTTTCTTT | CAISGKGADTEAFF
TRBJ1-1 | TRBV6-6 | NA | NA | TGTGCCAGCAGTTACGCCGGGGGGAGCGCTGAAGCTTTCTTT | CASSYAGGSAEAFF
TRBJ2-3 | TRBV5-1 | NA | NA | TGCGCCAGCAGCGGGGGCCTCGCGAACACAGATACGCAGTATTTT | CASSGGLANTDTQYF
TRBJ2-6 | TRBV6-5 | NA | NA | TGTGCCAGCAGTTATGGACAGTTCTCCTCTGGGGCCAACGTCCTGACTTTC | CASSYGQFSSGANVLTF
TRBJ2-1 | TRBV5-4 | NA | TRBD1 | TGTGCCAGCAGGGGTGGGACAGGAGTCCCCTACAATGAGCAGTTCTTC | CASRGGTGVPYNEQFF
TRBJ2-2 | TRBV7-9 | few | TRBD1 | TGTGCCAGCAGCCGTAGGAACACAGGGGCTGGGGAGCTGTTTTTT | CASSRRNTGAGELFF
TRBJ2-1 | TRBV9 | NA | NA | TGTGCCAGCAGCGTAGGGCTAGCCAATGAGCAGTTCTTC | CASSVGLANEQFF
TRBJ2-1 | TRBV6-2/TRBV6-3 | NA | NA | TGTGCCAGCAGTCTGGCTATTCTCAGTACCAATGAGCAGTTCTTC | CASSLAILSTNEQFF